This TCR beta chain originates from a study of T-cell memory formation after mild COVID-19. In TCRdb, the 5' RACE reads were re-called with MiXCR into one record per CDR3 protein. The table shows 300,000 to 400,000 distinct CDR3 sequences, with 28% occurring only once. Notes on the study in general: Second-wave clones with a day 37 peak had unconfirmed SARS-CoV-2 specificity. Whereas later expanders leaned CD4+, clones contracting day 15 to 85 showed a balanced CD4/CD8 makeup.

The CDR3 loop spans 15 amino acids. Germline values: CDR1 MGHRA, CDR2 YSYEKL. V lost 1 base and J lost 1; bases outside the gene matches: 0. In regard to this clonotype: Its antigen remains unknown.

The origin of this receptor is an adult woman who had mild COVID-19 (a few samples of this study predate the infection). Cell type and time point are not known. This rearrangement joins TRBV4-1 to TRBJ2-2; 7 nucleotides match TRBD1. The material sequenced was PBMCs or a T cell subset sorted from them (not recorded which). The CDR3 DNA is TGCGCCAGCAGCCAAGGACAGGGGAACACCGGGGAGCTGTTTTTT. Translated: CASSQGQGNTGELFF.